This TCR beta chain appears in the sequencing data of a study of T cell changes during pregnancy in multiple sclerosis. Sequenced by immunoSEQ multiplex PCR; TCRdb stores in-frame clones only, minus some. The sample lists 85,000 to 100,000 clones, 80% to 95% seen once, with just over 2% in the top ten. The material was peripheral blood, obtained after pregnancy. The receptor was isolated from a female donor with multiple sclerosis, enrolled in a pregnancy study.

CDR3 nucleotide sequence: TGTGCCAGCAGCTTCGACAGGGCCAGAAATCAGGGCTACACCTTC. This encodes CASSFDRARNQGYTF. This chain links TRBV7-9 with TRBJ1-2, with TRBD1 matching 7 bases. The V segment lost 3 bases and the J segment 8 bases; nucleotides outside the gene matches: 12. CDR3 length equals 15 residues. CDR1 and CDR2 from the germline V gene are SEHNR and FQNEAQ (reference sequence).